These T cell receptor beta chains were read from a single sample in a study of early T cells in non-severe SARS-CoV-2 infection. TCRdb fed the 5' RACE reads into MiXCR, producing one record per CDR3 protein. This table has more than 25,000 distinct CDR3 sequences, roughly 4.8% appearing once. Sequenced material: whole blood. The receptors shown here come from an adult who was a healthcare worker with PCR-confirmed SARS-CoV-2 infection or an uninfected control (not recorded which). CDR3s include the opening cysteine and the closing phenylalanine or tryptophan. Each record gives: CDR3 protein, CDR3 length, clone size, V gene. Part of the rows lack a size; the others show once, few, many or a class for expanded clones.

CSASVHQETQYF | 12 | many | TRBV29-1
CATSDKNRGSQSPQHF | 16 | many | TRBV24-1
CSASQRGGVDTQYF | 14 | many | TRBV20-1
CASAPRGSGNQETQYF | 16 | many | TRBV7-9
CSVAPGQGMNQPQHF | 15 | many | TRBV29-1
CASSQDLRTVSFF | 13 | many | TRBV4-1
CASTPEGWRSYNEQFF | 16 | few | TRBV13
CASSYRGRETQYF | 13 | many | TRBV6-5
CASSSGQGMIADYEQYF | 17 | few | TRBV7-9
CASSVGRTRTGEQFF | 15 | - | TRBV4-1
CASRSTPGTGVEQYF | 15 | few | TRBV5-1
CSARPQGQGTSGREYQETQYF | 21 | many | TRBV20-1
CASSQVGAAKNIQYF | 15 | many | TRBV5-1
CASSLGDRGQPQHF | 14 | - | TRBV5-4
CASSQAAYQPQHF | 13 | many | TRBV12-3/TRBV12-4
CSVENPGRYGYTF | 13 | many | TRBV29-1